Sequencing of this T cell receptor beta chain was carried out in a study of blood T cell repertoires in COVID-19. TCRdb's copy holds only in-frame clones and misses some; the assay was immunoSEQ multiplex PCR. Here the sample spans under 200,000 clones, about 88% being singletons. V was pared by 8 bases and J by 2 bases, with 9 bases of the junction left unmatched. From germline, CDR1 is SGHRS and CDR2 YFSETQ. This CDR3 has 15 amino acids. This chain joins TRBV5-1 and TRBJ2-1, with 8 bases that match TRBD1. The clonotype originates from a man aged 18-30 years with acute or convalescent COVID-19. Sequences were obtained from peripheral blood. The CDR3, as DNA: TGCGCCAGTAAACCGGGACAGGTGCCCTACAATGAGCAGTTCTTC. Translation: CASKPGQVPYNEQFF.